This T cell receptor beta chain was documented in a study of blood T cell repertoires in COVID-19. Study in general: The samples span acute and convalescent COVID-19 from the United States, Italy and Spain. Sample material is recorded as cDNA or gDNA derived from T cells, B-cell-depleted T cells, or PBMCs.

Clones were read by immunoSEQ multiplex PCR, and TCRdb kept only the in-frame ones, dropping some. The data show 200,000 to 250,000 clones, about 80% seen once. The clonotype was recovered from a woman aged 45-65 years with acute or convalescent COVID-19. The specimen was peripheral blood.

CDR3 sequence: CASSLGQRVYEQYF. DNA of the CDR3: TGCGCCAGCAGCCTAGGACAGCGAGTCTACGAGCAGTACTTC. The chain employs TRBV4-1 and TRBJ2-7; the D gene is possibly TRBD1 (6 bases). Germline CDR1 MGHRA, CDR2 YSYEKL. CDR3 size: 14 residues. Trimming pared 4 bases from V and 3 bases from J, leaving 13 bases between.